This section outlines one T cell receptor (beta chain) sequence together with its context. Treatment here: approximately 18 received Ad26.COV2.S at low or high dose, single or two shots; about 5 received placebo; per-sample allocation not given. Sampling happened 63 days after the first vaccine or placebo injection. The record originates from a study of Ad26.COV2.S vaccination and SARS-CoV-2 variants. Profiled with immunoSEQ multiplex PCR; TCRdb holds only in-frame clones, not every one. The profile covers 400,000 to 450,000 clones, with about nine tenths appearing a single time and approximately 12% taken by the ten largest. The CDR3 is 14 amino acids. Looked up from germline, CDR1 is SEHNR and CDR2 is FQNEAQ (reference sequence). With 2 bases removed from V and 6 bases from J, the gap between germline ends came to 10 bases.

The rearrangement uses TRBV7-9 and TRBJ2-2; unclear D gene. Sequencing was performed on peripheral blood, taken in a trial of Ad26.COV2.S vaccine versus placebo. This clonotype originated in a person aged 18-65 years who received the Ad26.COV2.S COVID-19 vaccine or a placebo. The CDR3: CASSLSSVAGELFF. The CDR3 DNA sequence: TGTGCCAGCAGCTTATCCTCGGTCGCCGGGGAGCTGTTTTTT.